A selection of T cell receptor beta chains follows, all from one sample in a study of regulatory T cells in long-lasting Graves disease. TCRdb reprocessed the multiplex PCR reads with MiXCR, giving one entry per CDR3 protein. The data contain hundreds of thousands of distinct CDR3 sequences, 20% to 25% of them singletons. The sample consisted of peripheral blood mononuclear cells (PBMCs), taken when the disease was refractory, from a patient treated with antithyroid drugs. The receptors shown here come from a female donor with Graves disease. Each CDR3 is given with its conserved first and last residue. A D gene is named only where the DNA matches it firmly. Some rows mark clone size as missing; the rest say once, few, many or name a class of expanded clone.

TGTGCCATCAGTGAGTCCCCGGGGGCGGGCAATCAGCCCCAGCATTTT	CAISESPGAGNQPQHF	TRBJ1-5	TRBV10-3	once	-
TGTGCCAGCAGTTTTTTCCTAGCGGGTCGCCGGGACACCGGGGAGCTGTTTTTT	CASSFFLAGRRDTGELFF	TRBJ2-2	TRBV28	many	TRBD2
TGCAGTGGGAAAGGTTTTGGCGGGCTGGGGGATGAAGCTTTCTTT	CSGKGFGGLGDEAFF	TRBJ1-1	TRBV20-1	few	-
TGTGCCAGTTCTTCACAGGGCCTACCAGATAAGGGCTACACCTTC	CASSSQGLPDKGYTF	TRBJ1-2	TRBV6-1	few	-
TGCAGTGCTAACCCTATAGCGCAGGGCGAGACCCAGTACTTC	CSANPIAQGETQYF	TRBJ2-5	TRBV20-1	few	-
TGCAGTGCTTTACAGGGGGCGTTGAATTCACCCCTCCACTTT	CSALQGALNSPLHF	TRBJ1-6	TRBV20-1	few	TRBD1
TGTGCCAGCAGTCTCGGACAGGGTAGTGCCTATGGCTACACCTTC	CASSLGQGSAYGYTF	TRBJ1-2	TRBV12-3/TRBV12-4	many	TRBD1
TGTGCCAGCAGCCCTCCGGGACTAGCGGCTCAAGAGACCCAGTACTTC	CASSPPGLAAQETQYF	TRBJ2-5	TRBV7-9	-	TRBD2
TGTGCCAGCAGTTACGCGAAGATCAACTACGAGCAGTACTTC	CASSYAKINYEQYF	TRBJ2-7	TRBV6-5	many	-
TGTGCCAGCAGCTTTTCTAGCGGAATACTAGCCAAAAACATTCAGTACTTC	CASSFSSGILAKNIQYF	TRBJ2-4	TRBV7-9	once	TRBD2
TGCGCCAGCCACGACGGAGCCTATGGCTACACCTTC	CASHDGAYGYTF	TRBJ1-2	TRBV4-1	few	-
TGTGCCAGCAGTTACAGTCCGACGAACACCGGGGAGCTGTTTTTT	CASSYSPTNTGELFF	TRBJ2-2	TRBV6-5	many	-
TGCGCCAGCAGCATAACCCCCGCGGACAGAAACTATGGCTACACCTTC	CASSITPADRNYGYTF	TRBJ1-2	TRBV5-1	-	-
TGTGCCAGCAGTGGGGGTAGCTCCCTCACAGATACGCAGTATTTT	CASSGGSSLTDTQYF	TRBJ2-3	TRBV2	-	-
TGTGCCAGCAGTGGTCCAGGGCGAGCTAATGAAAAACTGTTTTTT	CASSGPGRANEKLFF	TRBJ1-4	TRBV27	many	-
TGCGCCAGCAGCCGACAGGGAAAAATCTATGGCTACACCTTC	CASSRQGKIYGYTF	TRBJ1-2	TRBV5-1	-	TRBD1
TGTGCCAGCAGCCATCCCTTAGGGGGCCTGGGGTTTCAAGAGACCCAGTACTTC	CASSHPLGGLGFQETQYF	TRBJ2-5	TRBV9	few	TRBD1
TGTGCCAGCAGCTCCGGACAGTCCGGGGAGCTGTTTTTT	CASSSGQSGELFF	TRBJ2-2	TRBV7-3	few	-
TGTGCCAGTAGTCCGGGACAGGGGGCCTTCGAGCAGTACTTC	CASSPGQGAFEQYF	TRBJ2-7	TRBV19	few	TRBD1
TGTGCCATCAGTACATCAGAAGCAATCTATGGCTACACCTTC	CAISTSEAIYGYTF	TRBJ1-2	TRBV10-3	many	-
TGTGCCAGCAGCATACCGGACAGGGGCTATGGCTACACCTTC	CASSIPDRGYGYTF	TRBJ1-2	TRBV12-3/TRBV12-4	-	TRBD1
TGTGCCAGCAGTTACCCTGGGGGTCCGGGGGAGCAGTACTTC	CASSYPGGPGEQYF	TRBJ2-7	TRBV6-2/TRBV6-3	-	-
TGTGCCAGCAGTGAAGATGGACCCCTCCACTTT	CASSEDGPLHF	TRBJ1-6	TRBV6-1	-	-
TGTGCCAGCAGTGAGACAGATAACTATGGCTACACCTTC	CASSETDNYGYTF	TRBJ1-2	TRBV6-2/TRBV6-3	many	-
TGTGCCAGCAGTTACTCCCTCCTCCAAAACATTCAGTACTTC	CASSYSLLQNIQYF	TRBJ2-4	TRBV6-5	many	-
TGTGCTAGTGGTTTGGTACTCTCGGGGACAGGGGGCTCCTACGAGCAGTACTTC	CASGLVLSGTGGSYEQYF	TRBJ2-7	TRBV12-5	few	TRBD1
TGTGCCAGCAGCTTAGGGGCAGACGAGCAGTACTTC	CASSLGADEQYF	TRBJ2-7	TRBV7-2	many	-
TGTGCCAGTGAGAGCGCGGGTCTTATCAGGGGAGCTAACTATGGCTACACCTTC	CASESAGLIRGANYGYTF	TRBJ1-2	TRBV19	-	-
TGTGCCAGCAGCCTAGGGACAACTAACCAAGAGACCCAGTACTTC	CASSLGTTNQETQYF	TRBJ2-5	TRBV7-9	many	-
TGTGCCAGCAGCTTAGGAGGCCAGATCCAAGAGACCCAGTACTTC	CASSLGGQIQETQYF	TRBJ2-5	TRBV7-9	-	-
TGTGCCAGCAGTAAACGGACGGCAACTAATGAAAAACTGTTTTTT	CASSKRTATNEKLFF	TRBJ1-4	TRBV2	many	-
TGCAGCGCCGAACGGGCGGGAGTTGGCACCGGGGAGCTGTTTTTT	CSAERAGVGTGELFF	TRBJ2-2	TRBV29-1	few	TRBD2
TGTGCCAGCAGTCTCCTGACAGGGGGAAACACTGAAGCTTTCTTT	CASSLLTGGNTEAFF	TRBJ1-1	TRBV12-3/TRBV12-4	many	TRBD1
TGTGCCAGCAGCCACGAAACAAGATTTGGCCAGGGGGACTATGGCTACACCTTC	CASSHETRFGQGDYGYTF	TRBJ1-2	TRBV3-1	-	TRBD1
TGTGCCAGCATTCAAGACCGGGACAGGGTGTTCGGTAACTACGAGCAGTACTTC	CASIQDRDRVFGNYEQYF	TRBJ2-7	TRBV28	few	TRBD1
TGTGCCAGCAGCCCTCAGAGTGTCTACGAGCAGTACTTC	CASSPQSVYEQYF	TRBJ2-7	TRBV7-9	-	-
TGTGCCACCAGTGATTCCGGGACAGGGGGTACCGGCGAGCAGTACTTC	CATSDSGTGGTGEQYF	TRBJ2-7	TRBV24-1	-	TRBD1
TGTGCCAGCAGTGATGTGAGACAATCTGGGGCCAACGTCCTGACTTTC	CASSDVRQSGANVLTF	TRBJ2-6	TRBV2	many	-
TGTGCCAGCAGCTCGGGACTAGCGGGAGTCCCAGAGACCCAGTACTTC	CASSSGLAGVPETQYF	TRBJ2-5	TRBV7-9	few	TRBD2
TGTGCCAGCAGCTTATACAGGGGCGGGAACACCATATATTTT	CASSLYRGGNTIYF	TRBJ1-3	TRBV11-2	-	TRBD1
TGTGCCACCAGCTATGAACAGGGGGCGCGAAGGTATGGCTACACCTTC	CATSYEQGARRYGYTF	TRBJ1-2	TRBV15	-	TRBD1
TGCGCCAGCAGCCAAGTGGTACAGGGCAGCTCCTACGAGCAGTACTTC	CASSQVVQGSSYEQYF	TRBJ2-7	TRBV4-1	once	-
TGTGCCTGGGGCTCTCAATCGAACACTGAAGCTTTCTTT	CAWGSQSNTEAFF	TRBJ1-1	TRBV30	many	-
TGTGCCAGCAGGACGGGACAGTTAGGAAACACCATATATTTT	CASRTGQLGNTIYF	TRBJ1-3	TRBV28	many	TRBD1
TGTGCCAGCAGCTTGGGGGGTGTGGCGGCCCCGGAGGGGACCCAGTACTTC	CASSLGGVAAPEGTQYF	TRBJ2-5	TRBV12-3/TRBV12-4	many	-
TGCAGCGCCTTACTTCCGTCTAACACTGAAGCTTTCTTT	CSALLPSNTEAFF	TRBJ1-1	TRBV29-1	many	-
TGTGCCAGTAGTATCCCCCGGACAGGGGGCATTCAGCCCCAGCATTTT	CASSIPRTGGIQPQHF	TRBJ1-5	TRBV19	-	TRBD1
TGTGCCAGCAGCCCTAGAAGAACCGGGGAGCTGTTTTTT	CASSPRRTGELFF	TRBJ2-2	TRBV5-4	-	-